This TCR beta chain was recorded in a study of T cells in tumors after PD-1 blockade (dated by TCRdb to between 2019 and 2020). Notes on the research overall: Exclusion criteria were prior checkpoint blockade, use of systemic immunosuppressants, or recent radiotherapy or other anti-cancer therapy within 4 weeks. RECIST version 1.1 was used to assess clinical response. Peripheral blood samples averaged 113,528 TCR templates (range about 21,000-260,000) and 37,000 or so unique clonotypes. Paired single-cell RNA and TCR sequencing was done in the study on site-matched tumors from patients with BCC or SCC, both before and after anti-PD-1 therapy. Patients were treated with either pembrolizumab 200 mg every 3 weeks or cemiplimab 350 mg every 2 weeks. To compare blood and tumor clonotypes, bulk TCR sequencing was performed on approximately eleven peripheral blood samples from 5 patients. While on anti-PD-1 treatment, some of the patients also continued taking daily vismodegib 150 mg. Overall results and qualifications from the work: Roughly 40% of the TCR clonotypes from tumors also showed up in blood, and some novel exhausted tumor clones were present in pre-treatment blood, which suggests peripheral recruitment. Where the novel T cell clones came from was not identified, and possible sources could include lymphoid organs or rare unexpanded clones inside the tumor or in the tumor periphery.

Deletion took 4 bases off V and 4 bases off J, with a span of 10 bases between the germline ends. From the germline V gene (reference sequence), CDR1 is SGHNT and CDR2 is YYREEE. From the cysteine up to the phenylalanine, the CDR3 has a length of 13 residues. Of all the DNA, just the CDR3 is kept, 39 bases in frame from base 1. Deep TCRbeta sequencing was performed with the immunoSEQ platform. In the original analysis: For further analysis, only productive rearrangements were exported from the immunoSEQ Analyzer. T cell phenotypes were assigned to bulk TCRbeta clonotypes by matching the clonotypes to single-cell RNA+TCR-seq clones that had the same TCRbeta sequence. Clone enrichment in tumor was calculated as tumor frequency divided by PBMC frequency from bulk TCR sequencing. GLIPH was used to sort TCRs into specificity groups, which are clusters of distinct TCRs that likely recognize common antigens through shared CDR3 motifs. TCRdb re-hosts the immuneACCESS table, in-frame sequences only. Its copies lack some clones; in the studies checked, an unresolved V gene accounts for under half of them, and the cause for the rest is not known. From that table come the V and J calls and clone size; the DNA was used to work out D and trimming. This sample is represented by approximately 60,000 clones; about 80% of them were singletons. The top ten clones comprise roughly an eighth of the sample.

The time point label corresponds to: before anti-PD-1 therapy. For bulk TCRbeta sequencing, genomic DNA was extracted from tumor biopsies or peripheral blood, and input amounts ranged from about 616 ng to 6,500 ng. Histologically proven advanced or metastatic basal or squamous cell carcinoma was present in all patients, all of whom were poor candidates for surgical resection. Of the approximately 12 patients making up the basal cell carcinoma cohort, several underwent bulk tumor TCR sequencing. This clone was counted only a few times. Its target antigen remains unknown. Base quality data are lacking; no much larger clone is found one base away.

Recombination connected TRBV5-4 to TRBJ2-3; the D gene is not confidently resolved. Sequenced material: PBMCs, taken before anti-PD-1 treatment. The sequence was collected from a human donor with basal cell carcinoma. The base sequence is TGTGCCAGCAGCCTCTACAACTCAGATACGCAGTATTTT. Its protein reads: CASSLYNSDTQYF.